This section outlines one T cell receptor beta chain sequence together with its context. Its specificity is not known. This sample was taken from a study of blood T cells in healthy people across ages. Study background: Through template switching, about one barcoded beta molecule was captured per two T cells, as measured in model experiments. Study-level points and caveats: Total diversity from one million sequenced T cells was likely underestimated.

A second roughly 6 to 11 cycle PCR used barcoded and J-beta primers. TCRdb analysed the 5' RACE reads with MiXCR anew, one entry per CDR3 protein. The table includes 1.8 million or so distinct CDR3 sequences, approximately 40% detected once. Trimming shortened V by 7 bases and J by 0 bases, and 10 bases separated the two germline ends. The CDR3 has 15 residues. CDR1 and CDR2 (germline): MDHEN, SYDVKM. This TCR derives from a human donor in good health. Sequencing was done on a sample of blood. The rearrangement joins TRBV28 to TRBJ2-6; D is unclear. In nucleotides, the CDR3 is TGTGCCAGCACGGGCTTGGACTCTGGGGCCAACGTCCTGACTTTC. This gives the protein CASTGLDSGANVLTF.